This T cell receptor beta chain comes out of a study of T cell changes during pregnancy in multiple sclerosis. This clone was detected only once. Trimming took 0 bases from V and 3 from J, leaving 8 bases between them. The CDR3 contains 14 residues. CDR1 is SGHTA, CDR2 FQGNSA, per germline. Profiling relied on immunoSEQ multiplex PCR, and the TCRdb table lists in-frame clones only, not all of them. Of roughly 40,000 clones in the sample, just over 90% were seen once. This material consisted of CD4+ T cells from peripheral blood mononuclear cells, taken in the first trimester of pregnancy. This receptor was obtained from a female donor in good health, enrolled as a control in a pregnancy study. This rearrangement joins TRBV7-2 to TRBJ2-5; perhaps TRBD2 as D (5 bases). In nucleotides, the CDR3 is TGTGCCAGCAGCTTAGCCGGGGTCAAAGAGACCCAGTACTTC. Encoded protein: CASSLAGVKETQYF.